A single sample is the source of the 18 T cell receptor beta chains below, sequenced in a study of identical twins. A single record per CDR3 protein comes from TCRdb applying MiXCR to the 5' RACE reads. The sample comprises around 95,000 distinct CDR3 sequences, about 5.6% of which are singletons, and around 12% rests with the top ten. The material sequenced was memory T cells sorted from blood. The receptors come from a woman aged 50 to 65 in good health.

In this sample, this clonotype turned up many times. J is TRBJ2-1 and V is TRBV20-1, with 8 bases fitting TRBD2. CDR1 DFQATT and CDR2 SNEGSKA come from the germline V gene (reference sequence). V shed 4 bases, J shed 6 bases, and the junction held 2 bases outside the gene matches. The CDR3 extends over 12 amino acids. DNA of the CDR3: TGCAGTGCTACCGGGACTAGCAATGAGCAGTTCTTC. Protein sequence: CSATGTSNEQFF.

This clonotype was picked up many times. The V gene is TRBV6-1, the J gene TRBJ2-5; 7 bases map to TRBD2. Per germline, CDR1 MNHNS and CDR2 SASEGT. The CDR3 is 15 amino acids. The V gene end was trimmed by 6 bases and the J gene end by 3 bases; junction bases not matched to a gene: 10. The CDR3 DNA sequence: TGTGCCAGCAGCCGGACGGGGGGTCTGGAAGAGACCCAGTACTTC. Translating it yields CASSRTGGLEETQYF.

This clonotype appeared a few times. CDR3 coding DNA: TGCGCCAGCAGCTTTCGGGGTAGCTATGGCTACACCTTC. This codes for CASSFRGSYGYTF. This rearrangement joins TRBV5-1 to TRBJ1-2; no definite D call. V was pared by 2 bases and J by 4 bases, with 9 bases between. Germline V lookup: CDR1 SGHRS, CDR2 YFSETQ. CDR3 length: 13 amino acids.

This clonotype was picked up a small number of times. The chain recombines TRBV20-1 with TRBJ2-3, with 9 bases fitting TRBD2. CDR1 and CDR2 from the germline V gene are DFQATT and SNEGSKA (reference sequence). This CDR3 region has 15 residues. The V gene end was trimmed by 1 base and the J gene end by 4 bases; junction bases not matched to a gene: 6. DNA for the CDR3: TGCAGTGCTAGAGGGGGGACTAGCTTCCCAGATACGCAGTATTTT. Its translation: CSARGGTSFPDTQYF.

This clonotype was recorded many times. The J gene is TRBJ2-1, the V gene TRBV20-1, with D tentatively TRBD1 or TRBD2 (6 bases each). Germline lookup yields CDR1 DFQATT and CDR2 SNEGSKA (reference sequence). There are 14 residues in the CDR3. The V end lost 2 bases, the J end lost 7 bases, and 15 bases lay between the germline ends. The CDR3 protein is CSARSGRGGNEQFF. The CDR3 bases are TGCAGTGCTAGATCCGGGAGAGGGGGAAATGAGCAGTTCTTC.

This clonotype was counted at least ten times. This chain joins TRBV7-9 and TRBJ1-4; 7 bases align to TRBD1. Germline V gene lookup returns CDR1 SEHNR and CDR2 FQNEAQ (reference sequence). Trimming removed 6 bases from V and 8 bases from J; junction bases left unmatched: 15. This CDR3 has 16 amino acids. As DNA, the CDR3 is TGTGCCAGCAGTCCAGATTTCGGACAGGCTTACGAAAAACTGTTTTTT. Translating gives CASSPDFGQAYEKLFF.

This clonotype was observed many times. V is TRBV28 and J is TRBJ2-1, with 9 bases lining up with TRBD2. V was pared by 4 bases and J by 6 bases, with 7 bases of the junction left unmatched. The CDR3 runs 15 residues. CDR1 and CDR2 (germline): MDHEN, SYDVKM. As DNA, the CDR3 is TGTGCCAGCAGTTCCAGGGCTAGCGGGACCAATGAGCAGTTCTTC. Its protein product is CASSSRASGTNEQFF. Based on the CDR3 plus reference TRBV28 and TRBJ2-1, the full variable domain is DVKVTQSSRYLVKRTGEKVFLECVQDMDHENMFWYRQDPGLGLRLIYFSYDVKMKEKGDIPEGYSVSREKKERFSLILESASTNQTSMYLCASSSRASGTNEQFFGPGTRLTVL.

The V gene is TRBV20-1, the J gene TRBJ1-2; D remains unclear. The V and J ends lost 2 bases and 2 bases respectively, with 9 bases between them. This CDR3 comprises 13 residues. Germline CDR1 DFQATT, CDR2 SNEGSKA (reference sequence). CDR3 in DNA: TGCAGTGCTAGACTCCCAGGCAACTATGGCTACACCTTC. This encodes CSARLPGNYGYTF.

This clonotype was picked up many times. The rearrangement joins TRBV30 to TRBJ2-4; D may match TRBD1 or TRBD2 (5 bases each). With 8 bases removed from V and 10 bases from J, the gap between germline ends came to 21 bases. The CDR3 runs to 13 residues. Germline assignment: CDR1 GTSNPN and CDR2 SVGIG (reference sequence). The CDR3 DNA is TGTGCCCAACGGACTCGAGGGGAACGGATTCAGTACTTC. This codes for CAQRTRGERIQYF.

This clonotype appeared a few times. The chain recombines TRBV9 with TRBJ1-2; D call uncertain. CDR3 length: 15 residues. Germline V gives CDR1 SGDLS, CDR2 YYNGEE. Between the trimmed V and J ends, which lost 3 bases and 0 bases, there was a span of 12 bases. In DNA form, the CDR3 reads TGTGCCAGCAGCGCCCAGATGGGGTCTAACTATGGCTACACCTTC. Residues: CASSAQMGSNYGYTF.

Ten or more counts support this clonotype. The chain links TRBV24-1 to TRBJ2-3; maybe TRBD2 (6 bases). Germline CDR1 is KGHDR and CDR2 is SFDVKD. Deletions cut 4 bases from V and 4 bases from J, with 17 bases between. This CDR3 region has 16 residues. CDR3 amino acids: CATSEPGPVAADTQYF. The CDR3 DNA reads as TGTGCCACCAGTGAACCGGGTCCCGTAGCGGCAGATACGCAGTATTTT.

The sample holds many counts of this clonotype. The CDR3 protein is CATSRDLAGAENIQYF. In DNA, the CDR3 is TGTGCCACCAGCAGAGATCTAGCGGGAGCGGAAAACATTCAGTACTTC. The chain combines TRBV15 with TRBJ2-4, with 10 bases fitting TRBD2. CDR3 size: 16 residues. With 0 bases clipped from V and 5 bases from J, the junction kept 4 bases outside the gene matches. Germline V gene lookup returns CDR1 LNHNV and CDR2 YYDKDF (reference sequence).

This clonotype was observed many times. V gene TRBV20-1 combines with J gene TRBJ1-5; D might be TRBD1 (6 bases). V lost 5 bases and J 0 bases, leaving 17 bases between the germline ends. Germline V gives CDR1 DFQATT, CDR2 SNEGSKA (reference sequence). This CDR3 comprises 16 residues. The CDR3 sequence is CSAEDRYGGSNQPQHF. The DNA for the CDR3 is TGCAGTGCTGAAGACAGGTACGGGGGTAGCAATCAGCCCCAGCATTTT.

The V gene is TRBV24-1, the J gene TRBJ1-5; D remains ambiguous. Trimming cost V 4 bases and J 3 bases, with 15 bases left between them. Germline CDR1 KGHDR, CDR2 SFDVKD. This CDR3 comprises 16 residues. CDR3 coding DNA: TGTGCCACCAGTGACCCTAGGTCGTTTTCCAATCAGCCCCAGCATTTT. This codes for CATSDPRSFSNQPQHF.

This clonotype was seen ten or more times. The chain uses TRBV2 and TRBJ2-7, with 8 bases aligning to TRBD1. Germline lookup yields CDR1 SNHLY and CDR2 FYNNEI. The ends lost 7 bases at V and 0 bases at J; junction bases unmatched: 2. The CDR3 runs to 13 residues. CDR3 sequence (DNA): TGTGCCAGCAACGGACAGGGCTCCTACGAGCAGTACTTC. Its protein is CASNGQGSYEQYF.

In its sample, this clonotype was seen many times. This chain connects TRBV6-4 to TRBJ2-2; tentative D call: TRBD2 (6 bases). The CDR3 extends over 15 amino acids. Trimming took off 4 bases at V and 3 bases at J, with 12 bases between the two ends. The germline CDR1 and CDR2 sequences are MRHNA and SNTAGT. CDR3 DNA sequence: TGTGCCAGCAGTGGAGGCGGGAAGGACACCGGGGAGCTGTTTTTT. Amino acid sequence: CASSGGGKDTGELFF.

This clonotype was found many times. The CDR3 DNA follows: TGCGCCAGCAGCTTTGGAGATACGCAGTATTTT. This encodes CASSFGDTQYF. This chain joins TRBV5-1 and TRBJ2-3; unclear D gene. Per the germline V gene, CDR1 is SGHRS and CDR2 is YFSETQ. V shed 2 bases and J shed 5 bases, with 3 bases lying between them. The CDR3 length is 11 residues.

This clonotype appeared many times. The chain carries TRBV5-1 and TRBJ1-4, with a tentative D call TRBD1 (6 bases). Trimming shortened V by 0 bases and J by 8 bases, and 14 bases separated the two germline ends. Germline assignment: CDR1 SGHRS and CDR2 YFSETQ. The CDR3 length is 15 residues. The chain's CDR3 is CASSLGGRPEEKLFF. The CDR3 nucleotides read TGCGCCAGCAGCTTGGGGGGGCGACCCGAAGAAAAACTGTTTTTT.